The rows below give T cell receptor beta chains drawn from one sample of a study of blood T cell repertoires in COVID-19. Profiling relied on immunoSEQ multiplex PCR, and the TCRdb table lists in-frame clones only, not all of them. The table has tens of thousands of clones, 74% seen once. The sample taken for sequencing was peripheral blood. These receptors were taken from a human donor with acute or convalescent COVID-19. The donor label of this sample is uncertain. Both conserved end residues are part of each CDR3. The D gene is left open where the match is weak. Expanded clones get a size class; other rows say once, few or many, or leave the size out.

NA	TRBD1	TRBJ2-1	TRBV2	TGTGCCACCAACCGGGACAGCTACAATGAGCAGTTCTTC	CATNRDSYNEQFF
NA	NA	TRBJ1-2	TRBV10-2	TGCGCCAGCAGCGAGCCGGTGACAGCTAACTATGGCTACACCTTC	CASSEPVTANYGYTF
NA	NA	TRBJ1-2	TRBV28	TGTGCCAGTAAAACAGGGATCTATGGCTACACCTTC	CASKTGIYGYTF
few	TRBD1	TRBJ1-2	TRBV15	TGTGCCACCAGCTTAACCCGGGACAGGGCCTATGGCTACACCTTC	CATSLTRDRAYGYTF
NA	TRBD2	TRBJ2-7	TRBV6-2/TRBV6-3	TGTGCCAGCAGTTACTCGGGACTAGCGATGAGCTCCTACGAGCAGTACTTC	CASSYSGLAMSSYEQYF
NA	NA	TRBJ2-3	TRBV18	TGTGCCAGCTCACCAGAGCGATCCCTTCCTAATACGCAGTATTTT	CASSPERSLPNTQYF
NA	TRBD2	TRBJ2-1	TRBV4-1	TGCGCCAGCAGCCCAAGTCCCGGGACTAGCTCCCGTAGCTCCTACAATGAGCAGTTCTTC	CASSPSPGTSSRSSYNEQFF
NA	NA	TRBJ2-3	TRBV6-5	TGTGCCAGCAGTTACTCGATGGGGGGTAGCACAGATACGCAGTATTTT	CASSYSMGGSTDTQYF
NA	NA	TRBJ1-1	TRBV10-2	TGCGCCACCAGGGAGGGGCTGAACACTGAAGCTTTCTTT	CATREGLNTEAFF
NA	NA	TRBJ1-1	TRBV5-1	TGCGCCAGCAGCTTGGATTTCCGGGAGAACACTGAAGCTTTCTTT	CASSLDFRENTEAFF
NA	NA	TRBJ1-2	TRBV6-8	TGTGCCAGTTTTTGGAGGGTAACACCGGGCTATGGCTACACCTTC	CASFWRVTPGYGYTF
NA	TRBD1	TRBJ2-5	TRBV6-5	TGTGCCACCAGGGACAGGGAAAAAGAGACCCAGTACTTC	CATRDREKETQYF
few	NA	TRBJ2-7	TRBV10-3	TGTGCCATCCGCGGGGCCCAGAGCTCCTACGAGCAGTACTTC	CAIRGAQSSYEQYF
NA	NA	TRBJ2-3	TRBV7-2	TGTGCCAGCAGCTTAGACGCTAGCGGCACAGATACGCAGTATTTT	CASSLDASGTDTQYF
NA	NA	TRBJ2-3	TRBV13	TGTGCCAGCAGCAGACTTGCAAACACAGATACGCAGTATTTT	CASSRLANTDTQYF
once	TRBD1	TRBJ1-5	TRBV19	TGTGCCAGTAGTATCAGGGGGAATCAGCCCCAGCATTTT	CASSIRGNQPQHF
NA	NA	TRBJ2-5	TRBV10-3	TGTGCCATTGGCCGAGGAGGCCAAGAGACCCAGTACTTC	CAIGRGGQETQYF
NA	NA	TRBJ1-1	TRBV5-5	TGTGCCAGCAGCTTCGGGGGCACTGAAGCTTTCTTT	CASSFGGTEAFF
NA	NA	TRBJ1-6	TRBV15	TGTGCCACCAGCTCTCGGGACATCGCGACATCACCCCTCCACTTT	CATSSRDIATSPLHF
NA	NA	TRBJ2-3	TRBV6-4	TGTGCCAGCAGTCACAGGGACACAGATACGCAGTATTTT	CASSHRDTDTQYF
once	NA	TRBJ2-1	TRBV5-8	TGTGCCAGCAGCTTTGGGGGCCGGAATGAGCAGTTCTTC	CASSFGGRNEQFF
once	TRBD1	TRBJ1-3	TRBV9	TGTGCCAGCAGCGTAGATGTACCTACAGGGGTCCGAAACACCATATATTTT	CASSVDVPTGVRNTIYF
few	NA	TRBJ1-6	TRBV5-3	TGTGCCAGAAGCCGGATGCGGACTAGGAATTCACCCCTCCACTTT	CARSRMRTRNSPLHF
NA	TRBD1	TRBJ2-1	TRBV6-5	TGTGCCAGCTGGGGGACAGGAATAAAGCAGTTCTTC	CASWGTGIKQFF
once	NA	TRBJ1-2	TRBV7-9	TGCGCCAGCAGCCATCAGGGAGGCTATGGCTACACCTTC	CASSHQGGYGYTF
NA	TRBD1	TRBJ1-1	TRBV19	TGTGCCAGTAGTGGAAGGACAGGGAACACTGAAGCTTTCTTT	CASSGRTGNTEAFF
NA	NA	TRBJ2-3	TRBV7-9	TGTGCCAGCAGCTTGGCAGGGGATTCAGATACGCAGTATTTT	CASSLAGDSDTQYF
many	NA	TRBJ1-5	TRBV6-5	TGTGCCAGCAGTCCAACCTGGGGGGGCAATCAGCCCCAGCATTTT	CASSPTWGGNQPQHF
many	TRBD1	TRBJ1-3	TRBV5-1	TGCGCCAGCAGCTTATCAGGTCAGGGGGTCGCTGGAAACACCATATATTTT	CASSLSGQGVAGNTIYF
once	NA	TRBJ1-6	TRBV28	TGTGCCAGCAGGAATTCGATACAGGGAGGGAATTCACCCCTCCACTTT	CASRNSIQGGNSPLHF
NA	NA	TRBJ1-2	TRBV6-6	TGTGCCAGCAGGCCGGACTATGGCTACACCTTC	CASRPDYGYTF
once	TRBD1	TRBJ2-1	TRBV28	TGTGCCAGCAGTTTATTGCAGGCGTTACAGGGGAATGAGCAGTTCTTC	CASSLLQALQGNEQFF
NA	TRBD1	TRBJ2-3	TRBV13	TGTGCCAGCAGGGGACAGGGTACGGCAGATACGCAGTATTTT	CASRGQGTADTQYF
NA	NA	TRBJ2-3	TRBV28	TGTGCCAGCACCCTAATAGTTGCAGATACGCAGTATTTT	CASTLIVADTQYF
NA	TRBD1	TRBJ2-7	TRBV28	TGTGCCAGCAGTCACCCCGGGACAGGGCTTAACGAGCAGTACTTC	CASSHPGTGLNEQYF
NA	NA	TRBJ1-4	TRBV19	TGTGCCAGTAGAAAGGGGGTTGAAAAACTGTTTTTT	CASRKGVEKLFF
NA	TRBD2	TRBJ2-4	TRBV10-3	TGTGCCATCAGTGACTACCTAGCGGGGGAAAACATTCAGTACTTC	CAISDYLAGENIQYF
NA	NA	TRBJ2-6	TRBV7-8	TGTGCCAGCATCTACGGGGTGTCACCATCTGGTCCCATGACTTTC	CASIYGVSPSGPMTF
NA	NA	TRBJ2-6	TRBV27	TGTGCCAGCAGCTACTACTCTGGGGCCAACGTCCTGACTTTC	CASSYYSGANVLTF
NA	TRBD2	TRBJ2-5	TRBV2	TGTGCCAGCGGGGGGAGGGCTCGGCAAGAGACCCAGTACTTC	CASGGRARQETQYF
NA	NA	TRBJ1-1	TRBV2	TGTGCCAGCAGGCCGGGACAAGAGAACACTGAAGCTTTCTTT	CASRPGQENTEAFF
many	TRBD2	TRBJ2-3	TRBV10-3	TGTGCCATCAGTGAGTCCGGCGGGAGGGCCGCATATCTAAATACGCAGTATTTT	CAISESGGRAAYLNTQYF
NA	TRBD1	TRBJ1-2	TRBV7-2	TGTGCCAGCAGCTTAGGTGGACAGGGGGAGGGCTACACCTTC	CASSLGGQGEGYTF
NA	TRBD1	TRBJ1-1	TRBV28	TGTGCCAGCATTATACGACAGGGGGCCTTCGGTGAAGCTTTCTTT	CASIIRQGAFGEAFF
NA	TRBD1	TRBJ1-6	TRBV6-5	TGTGCCAGCGGAGGGACAGGTGATTCACCCCTCCACTTT	CASGGTGDSPLHF
many	TRBD1	TRBJ2-7	TRBV5-1	TGCGCCAGCAGCTGGGGACAGGGTCTGGAGCAGTACTTC	CASSWGQGLEQYF